The T cell receptor beta chain under discussion was sequenced for a study of T cells in Graves' hyperthyroidism and ophthalmopathy. As for the study in general: Peripheral blood sampling occurred at initial diagnosis, before any treatment.

Amplification of TCR beta CDR3 regions was performed using RNA transcripts as template. HTBI primers drove first-round RT-PCR of the TCR CDR3. TCRdb analysed the multiplex PCR reads with MiXCR anew, one entry per CDR3 protein. The data contain under 400,000 distinct CDR3 sequences, approximately 13% of them singletons. This clonotype was counted ten times or more. Its antigen is still unknown. Notes on the study in general: The blood repertoire included most of the expanded thyroid clonotypes above 0.001.

V gave up 2 bases and J gave up 2 bases, with 19 bases separating them. Germline V CDR1 and CDR2: SGHAT, FQNNGV. The CDR3 is 17 residues long. This receptor was taken from a woman aged 55-70 years with Graves' hyperthyroidism. This chain joins TRBV11-2 and TRBJ2-7; weak D call: TRBD2 (6 bases). What was sequenced was blood. CDR3 coding DNA: TGTGCCAGCAGCTTACTATCCGGGGAGGCGGAAACCTACGAGCAGTACTTC. It specifies CASSLLSGEAETYEQYF.